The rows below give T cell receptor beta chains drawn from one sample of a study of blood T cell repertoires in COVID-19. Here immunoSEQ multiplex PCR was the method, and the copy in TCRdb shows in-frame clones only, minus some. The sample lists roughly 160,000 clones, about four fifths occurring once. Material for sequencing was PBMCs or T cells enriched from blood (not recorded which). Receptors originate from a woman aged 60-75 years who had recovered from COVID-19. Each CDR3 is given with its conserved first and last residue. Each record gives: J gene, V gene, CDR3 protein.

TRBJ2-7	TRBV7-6	CASSLDRPYEQYF
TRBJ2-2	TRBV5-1	CASSRRKDSANTGELFF
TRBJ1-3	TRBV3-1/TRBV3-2	CASSQSFSGNTIYF
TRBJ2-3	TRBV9	CASSVMSTDTQYF
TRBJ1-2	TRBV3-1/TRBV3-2	CASSQMLGGQGNGYTF
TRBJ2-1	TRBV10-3	CAIRERTSGGGNNEQFF
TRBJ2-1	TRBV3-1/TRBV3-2	CASSQDLLASYNEQFF
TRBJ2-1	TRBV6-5	CASSLGLAVYNEQFF
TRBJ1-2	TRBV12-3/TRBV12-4	CASSLVQGYGYTF
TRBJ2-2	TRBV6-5	CASRISTGRSGELFF
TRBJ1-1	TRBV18	CASSPQPGNTEAFF
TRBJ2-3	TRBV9	CASSMPAGGLGDTQYF
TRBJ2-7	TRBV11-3	CASSLQGAYEQYF
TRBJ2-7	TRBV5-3	CARSLEDRGPHEQYF
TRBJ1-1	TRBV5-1	CASSPQVNTEAFF
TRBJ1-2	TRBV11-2	CASSFGEGGGYTF
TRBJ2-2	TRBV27	CASSYVGGHLPGELFF
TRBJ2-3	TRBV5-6	CASSFPGQGSDTQYF
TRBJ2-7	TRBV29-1	CSVAGGQGSYEQYF
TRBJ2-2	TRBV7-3	CASSSSGVTNTGELFF
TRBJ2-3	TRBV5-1	CASSLWGELTDTQYF
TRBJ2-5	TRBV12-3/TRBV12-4	CASTRDSGETQYF
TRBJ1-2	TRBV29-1	CSVEERTGSLYGYTF
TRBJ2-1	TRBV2	CAVIAGGSPQEQFF
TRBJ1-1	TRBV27	CATIDRAANTEAFF
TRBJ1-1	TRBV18	CASSEDRSMNTEAFF
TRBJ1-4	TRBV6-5	CASGQGDWGLFF
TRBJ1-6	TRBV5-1	CASSLLGQGEPPLHF
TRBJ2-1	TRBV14	CASLNEQFF
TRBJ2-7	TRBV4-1	CASSQEGTGFNEQYF
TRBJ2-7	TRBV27	CASSFGTGSYEQYF
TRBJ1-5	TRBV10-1	CASSDGRQGGNQPQHF
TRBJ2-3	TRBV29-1	CSVEGGQGPHTDTQYF
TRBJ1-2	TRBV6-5	CASTLSAGGGYTF
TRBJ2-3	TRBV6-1	CASSDERGGGTDTQYF
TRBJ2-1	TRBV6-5	CASRSLGLYNEQFF
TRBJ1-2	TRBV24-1	CATRSTGEGYGYTF
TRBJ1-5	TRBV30	CAWGEGGNQPQHF
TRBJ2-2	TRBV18	CASSSRLAGGPTNTGELFF
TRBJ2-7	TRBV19	CASSDGTGGYEQYF
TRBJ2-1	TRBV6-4	CASSERGAVNEQFF
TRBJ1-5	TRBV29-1	CSVAGTENQPQHF
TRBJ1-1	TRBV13	CASSFRGGTEAFF
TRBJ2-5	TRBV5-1	CASSLLAGHQETQYF
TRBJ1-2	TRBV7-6	CASSLGHSGGDYGYTF
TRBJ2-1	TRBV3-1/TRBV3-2	CASRPTSGGAQEQFF
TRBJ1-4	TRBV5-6	CASSLYGPNEKLFF
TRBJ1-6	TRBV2	CASSEHQNPTGVGSPLHF
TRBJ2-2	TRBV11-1	CASSLRDRDTGELFF
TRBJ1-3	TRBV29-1	CSVEAVSGNTIYF
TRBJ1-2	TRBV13	CASSLITGSYGYTF
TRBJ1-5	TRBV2	CASSLKDRGGWPQHF
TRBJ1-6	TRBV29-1	CSVKTGNPNSPLHF
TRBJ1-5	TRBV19	CASSIVDSGGQPQHF
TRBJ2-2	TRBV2	CASSDSSRELFF
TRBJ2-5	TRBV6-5	CASSYYAGAGRETQYF
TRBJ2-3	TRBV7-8	CASSRRTSGTDTQYF
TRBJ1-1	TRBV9	CASSPRTGTNTEAFF
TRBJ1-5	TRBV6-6	CASSPKDRGLNQPQHF
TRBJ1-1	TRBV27	CASSLTGTGNTEAFF